The rows below give T cell receptor beta chains drawn from one sample of a study of early T cells in non-severe SARS-CoV-2 infection. One entry per CDR3 protein results from TCRdb running MiXCR on the 5' RACE reads. The top ten clones hold around 2.9% of a sample with about 110,000 distinct CDR3 sequences, around 10% of them seen once. The sample taken for sequencing was whole blood. These receptors were collected from an adult who was a healthcare worker with PCR-confirmed SARS-CoV-2 infection or an uninfected control (not recorded which). The CDR3 runs from the conserved cysteine through the conserved F or W.

V gene	CDR3 protein
TRBV27	CASRVDLNTEAFF
TRBV5-1	CASLLGQSTDTQYF
TRBV25-1	CASSVGQRNTEAFF
TRBV30	CAWSLPRFGGAFAADTQYF
TRBV30	CAWRAGLLAGVADTQYF
TRBV29-1	CSVFNQGTYNEQFF
TRBV27	CASSFLGAHEQYF
TRBV28	CASSSLGRGNRDGYTF
TRBV27	CASSLGHPKNIQYF
TRBV7-2	CASSLVGQNHNQPQHF
TRBV29-1	CSVGGSETYNEQFF
TRBV19	CASSMFGGRAGTGELFF
TRBV20-1	CSARESNWVRTLQPQHF
TRBV12-5	CASVTTKRLAYNEQFF
TRBV5-4	CASSRPGQPQHF
TRBV7-9	CASGTSGRGNEQFF
TRBV25-1	CASSDISRGGRIETQYF
TRBV6-6	CASSYPSGRARETQYF
TRBV24-1	CAAARPGTDTQYF
TRBV5-5	CASSGPDQETQYF
TRBV7-7	CASSSSGQREAFF